This TCR beta chain was obtained from a study of blood T cell repertoires in COVID-19. Study as a whole: COVID-19 samples from acute and convalescent phases originated in the United States, Italy and Spain.

Assignment of participants to cohorts was predicated upon participant-reported clinical history. Methods used by the authors: The authors estimated nucleated cell counts from reference gene primer amplification. Assay: immunoSEQ multiplex PCR; the TCRdb copy retains only in-frame clones and omits some. V, J and clone size reflect that table, while D and trimming were determined from the DNA. The sample lists 190,000 or so clones; 87% were seen once. The sequenced material came from PBMCs or T cells enriched from blood (not recorded which). The clonotype comes from a man aged 18 to 30 with acute COVID-19.

The CDR3 sequence: CAWSNRDVSYEQYF. The DNA of the CDR3 is TGTGCCTGGAGTAACAGGGACGTTTCCTACGAGCAGTACTTC. This chain links TRBV30 with TRBJ2-7, with D perhaps TRBD1 (6 bases). V lost 2 bases and J lost 1, with 12 bases in between. The length of the CDR3 is 14 residues. Per the germline V gene, CDR1 is GTSNPN and CDR2 is SVGIG (reference sequence).